This TCR beta chain was identified in a study of blood T cell repertoires in COVID-19. Overall study context: Italy, Spain and the United States were the sources of the convalescent and acute COVID-19 samples.

Trimming removed 3 bases at V and 3 bases at J, with 9 bases between. The CDR3 totals 13 residues. Looked up from germline, CDR1 is LNHDA and CDR2 is SQIVND (reference sequence). Methods used by the authors: Nucleated cell number was recorded as an estimate derived from reference gene primer amplification. This table comes from immunoSEQ multiplex PCR, and its TCRdb copy is limited to in-frame clones, with some not included. The V and J calls and the clone size are those of that table, but D and trimming were determined from the DNA. The sample has roughly 97,000 clones; approximately 80% are singletons.

The sample comprised peripheral blood. The chain is built from TRBV19 and TRBJ2-7, with a possible D match to TRBD1 (6 bases). The TCR sequence derives from a man between 70 and 80 years old with acute or convalescent COVID-19. The CDR3 nucleotides read TGTGCCAGTAGTATTTGGGACAACTACGAGCAGTACTTC. Its translation: CASSIWDNYEQYF.